This T cell receptor (beta chain) was captured in a study of metastatic and nonmetastatic thyroid tumors. This clone was detected a few times. Each patient came to thyroid surgery without any prior treatment (of any kind). Per germline, CDR1 MNHNS and CDR2 SASEGT. V gave up 7 bases and J gave up 6 bases; unmatched junction bases: 16. The CDR3 length is 16 residues. Authors' methods: Clinicopathological groups differed in CDR3, with these differences serving to build a distant-metastasis classifier for papillary thyroid cancer. TCRdb re-called the PCR reads with MiXCR. The V and J calls shown here were made by TCRdb, not taken from the authors' results. The sample lists around 23,000 clones; about 20% were seen once.

The sequenced material came from blood. The TCR was taken from a female donor with papillary thyroid cancer or a benign thyroid nodule (not recorded which). Some clones in this sample may be carry-over from other donors' samples. The gene calls are TRBV6-1 and TRBJ2-3, with 7 bases matching TRBD1. The CDR3 is CASNVGTVPLSDTQYF. The CDR3 nucleotides are TGTGCCAGCAATGTGGGGACAGTGCCGTTATCCGATACGCAGTATTTT.